This T cell receptor beta chain came from a study of blood T cells in healthy people across ages. CDR1 SQVTM and CDR2 ANQGSEA come from the germline V gene. With V trimmed by 7 bases and J by 5 bases, 9 bases remained unmatched. The length of the CDR3 is 13 residues. The study's findings and limits: Older age went with lower TCR beta diversity per million T cells, in a roughly linear way.

The authors ran a second PCR of about 6 to 11 cycles using a sample-barcoded 5' primer and a J-beta primer mix. Every cDNA was tagged by a template-switch adaptor with 12 random nucleotides. TCRdb re-derived calls from the 5' RACE reads in MiXCR, one entry per CDR3 protein. Of about 650,000 distinct CDR3 sequences listed, 32% are singletons. In this sample, this clonotype turned up many times. Its antigen is undetermined. Input material: blood. The chain couples TRBV29-1 to TRBJ2-7; 9 bases line up with TRBD1. The TCR sequence derives from a woman of 80 years or more in good health. The CDR3 here is CSASGDRADEQYF. In DNA, the CDR3 is TGCAGCGCCTCCGGGGACAGGGCGGACGAGCAGTACTTC.